Listed here are 29 T cell receptor beta chains from one sample, sequenced in a study of shared clonotypes between healthy human individuals. Here immunoSEQ multiplex PCR was the method, and the copy in TCRdb shows in-frame clones only, minus some. The sample holds roughly 1,500,000 clones, 97% to 99% seen once. Sequenced input: naive CD4+ T cells sorted from blood. Subset indicated: CD45RA+ positively selected. Receptors were obtained from a man in his thirties or forties in good health.

This rearrangement joins TRBV6-1 to TRBJ2-7, with 7 bases that match TRBD1. CDR1 is MNHNS and CDR2 is SASEGT in the germline V gene. The CDR3 loop spans 13 amino acids. Losses at the gene ends were 7 bases for V and 2 bases for J; bases not matched to a gene: 5. The CDR3 sequence is CASMGQWPYEQYF. CDR3 nucleotides: TGTGCCAGCATGGGACAGTGGCCCTACGAGCAGTACTTC.

This chain uses TRBV7-2 with TRBJ2-3, with TRBD2 matching over 10 bases. The CDR3 covers 16 residues. Germline CDR1 SGHTA, CDR2 FQGNSA. V gave up 8 bases and J gave up 6 bases; unmatched junction bases: 14. CDR3 DNA sequence: TGTGCCAGCCGCTCGCCGCTAGCGGGAGTCGGGGATACGCAGTATTTT. Its translation: CASRSPLAGVGDTQYF.

The chain combines TRBV5-1 with TRBJ2-7; 7 nucleotides agree with TRBD1. The trim removed 4 bases at V and 4 bases at J, leaving 8 bases unmatched. The CDR3 is made up of 14 amino acids. From germline, CDR1 is SGHRS and CDR2 YFSETQ. The CDR3 DNA follows: TGCGCCAGCAGCCGGGACAGCCCTGAGTACGAGCAGTACTTC. The encoded protein is CASSRDSPEYEQYF. Supplemented by reference TRBV5-1 and TRBJ2-7, the full variable domain reads KAGVTQTPRYLIKTRGQQVTLSCSPISGHRSVSWYQQTPGQGLQFLFEYFSETQRNKGNFPGRFSGRQFSNSRSEMNVSTLELGDSALYLCASSRDSPEYEQYFGPGTRLTVT.

This chain links TRBV6-5 with TRBJ2-1; 10 bases are a match to TRBD2. V was pared by 5 bases and J by 9 bases, with 10 bases of the junction left unmatched. Germline V gene lookup returns CDR1 MNHEY and CDR2 SVGAGI. This CDR3 has 15 residues. The DNA of the CDR3 is TGTGCCAGCAGTAAACCTAGCGGGAGTAGCTTTGAGCAGTTCTTC. It codes for CASSKPSGSSFEQFF.

The chain combines TRBV30 with TRBJ2-7, with D uncertain. CDR3 length: 13 residues. The germline CDR1 and CDR2 sequences are GTSNPN and SVGIG (reference sequence). The V and J ends lost 2 bases and 2 bases respectively, with 10 bases between them. The CDR3 DNA follows: TGTGCCTGGAGTTTTTCGGTCGCCTACGAGCAGTACTTC. Translated, it gives CAWSFSVAYEQYF.

This chain joins TRBV10-3 and TRBJ1-1; D might be TRBD1 (5 bases). The CDR3 runs to 14 residues. CDR1 is ENHRY, CDR2 SYGVKD, per germline. Trimming removed 4 bases from V and 2 bases from J, with 11 bases in between. The CDR3 sequence is CAISGDGGNTEAFF. Here the CDR3 DNA reads TGTGCCATCAGTGGGGACGGGGGAAACACTGAAGCTTTCTTT.

The genes are TRBV5-1 and TRBJ2-5; TRBD2 matches at 9 bases. The junction had 9 bases not matched to a gene; V was cut back by 2 bases and J by 4 bases. The germline V gene has CDR1 SGHRS and CDR2 YFSETQ. The CDR3 length is 16 residues. CDR3 DNA: TGCGCCAGCAGCTTCCACTCTAGCGGGATAAGAGAGACCCAGTACTTC. Translating it yields CASSFHSSGIRETQYF.

J is TRBJ2-5 and V is TRBV28; TRBD2 matches at 10 bases. V shed 3 bases and J 6 bases; nucleotides not matched to a gene: 4. Germline V CDR1 and CDR2: MDHEN, SYDVKM. The CDR3 consists of 14 residues. The CDR3 nucleotides are TGTGCCAGCAGTTTCAGCGGGAGGGGGCAGACCCAGTACTTC. Protein product: CASSFSGRGQTQYF.

The chain uses TRBV10-2 and TRBJ2-1, with D maybe TRBD2 (5 bases). CDR3 length: 13 residues. Per germline, CDR1 WSHSY and CDR2 SAAADI. V was shortened by 8 bases and J by 7 bases, with 15 bases between the two germline ends. The CDR3 reads CASRGSGVNEQFF. The CDR3 bases are TGCGCCAGCCGTGGGAGTGGGGTAAATGAGCAGTTCTTC.

The chain has TRBV6-4 and TRBJ2-1, with 16 bases aligning to TRBD2. Losses at the gene ends were 8 bases for V and 4 bases for J; bases not matched to a gene: 8. The germline V gene encodes CDR1 MRHNA and CDR2 SNTAGT. The CDR3 totals 17 residues. CDR3 amino acids: CASYGTSGRAIYNEQFF. In DNA form, the CDR3 reads TGTGCCAGCTACGGGACTAGCGGGAGGGCAATTTACAATGAGCAGTTCTTC.

The CDR3 reads CASSLRTSGINTQYF. The CDR3 DNA reads TGTGCCAGCAGCCTTCGGACTAGCGGGATCAATACGCAGTATTTT. The chain is built from TRBV7-2 and TRBJ2-3, with 12 bases aligning to TRBD2. The CDR3 sequence is 15 residues long. Germline V lookup: CDR1 SGHTA, CDR2 FQGNSA. V dropped 5 bases and J dropped 7; count of bases not matched to a gene: 7.

The V and J genes are TRBV11-2 and TRBJ2-1; TRBD2 aligns across 12 bases. CDR3 length equals 17 residues. CDR1 is SGHAT and CDR2 is FQNNGV in the germline V gene. V lost 5 bases, J lost 4 bases, and 9 bases stayed unmatched. The CDR3 DNA reads TGTGCCAGCAGCCTGAGACTAGCGGGAGAGGGGTACAATGAGCAGTTCTTC. It encodes CASSLRLAGEGYNEQFF. Variable domain in full (rest from reference TRBV11-2 and TRBJ2-1): EAGVAQSPRYKIIEKRQSVAFWCNPISGHATLYWYQQILGQGPKLLIQFQNNGVVDDSQLPKDRFSAERLKGVDSTLKIQPAKLEDSAVYLCASSLRLAGEGYNEQFFGPGTRLTVL.

The CDR3 is CASTGGAGVNTEAFF. DNA for the CDR3: TGTGCCAGCACCGGGGGGGCCGGGGTGAACACTGAAGCTTTCTTT. The chain recombines TRBV18 with TRBJ1-1; possibly TRBD1 for D (6 bases). Germline V lookup: CDR1 KGHSH, CDR2 LQKENI. V was clipped by 8 bases and J by 0 bases, with 16 bases between them. The CDR3 sequence is 15 residues long.

The V and J genes are TRBV10-3 and TRBJ2-2; no clear D gene. The CDR3 covers 15 residues. Germline V gene data show CDR1 as ENHRY and CDR2 as SYGVKD. V lost 3 bases and J lost 5, with 13 bases in between. Here the CDR3 DNA reads TGTGCCATCAGTGATAAAACAATAAATACCGGGGAGCTGTTTTTT. Protein product: CAISDKTINTGELFF.

The V call is TRBV6-6, the J call TRBJ1-2, with D maybe TRBD1 (6 bases). Germline loops: CDR1 MNHNY, CDR2 SVGAGI (reference sequence). V was cut by 5 bases and J by 4 bases, with 17 bases left in between. CDR3 size: 15 residues. This CDR3 reads CASSPTGRFGYGYTF. The DNA for the CDR3 is TGTGCCAGCAGTCCAACAGGGAGGTTCGGCTATGGCTACACCTTC.

V and J are TRBV29-1 and TRBJ1-3, with no clear D. Trimming shortened V by 4 bases and J by 1 base, and 14 bases separated the two germline ends. CDR1 is SQVTM, CDR2 ANQGSEA, per germline. The CDR3 runs 15 residues. The CDR3 loop reads CSVARGGPSGNTIYF. In DNA form, the CDR3 reads TGCAGCGTTGCTCGGGGAGGGCCGTCTGGAAACACCATATATTTT.

The rearrangement uses TRBV29-1 and TRBJ1-1; D is undetermined. Per germline, CDR1 SQVTM and CDR2 ANQGSEA. The V end was cut by 7 bases, the J end by 1 base, with 13 bases between. The CDR3 extends over 13 amino acids. This chain's CDR3 is CSAATGGNTEAFF. The CDR3 DNA reads TGCAGCGCCGCCACCGGAGGGAACACTGAAGCTTTCTTT.

The CDR3 DNA reads as TGTGCCAGCAGTGAGACTAGCGGCCTTTACAATGAGCAGTTCTTC. It translates to CASSETSGLYNEQFF. The gene calls are TRBV2 and TRBJ2-1; 9 positions agree with TRBD2. The CDR3 totals 15 residues. V was pared by 3 bases and J by 4 bases, with 4 bases of the junction left unmatched. In germline, CDR1 is SNHLY, CDR2 FYNNEI.

CDR3 region: CASSSASETQYF. CDR3 bases: TGTGCCTCTTCTAGCGCATCTGAGACCCAGTACTTC. The chain couples TRBV30 to TRBJ2-5, with D possibly being TRBD2 (6 bases). Germline loops: CDR1 GTSNPN, CDR2 SVGIG (reference sequence). The ends were cut back, 7 bases at V and 5 bases at J, with 14 bases in the middle. The CDR3 contains 12 residues.

The V gene is TRBV2, the J gene TRBJ2-1; D is possibly TRBD1 (5 bases). Germline assignment: CDR1 SNHLY and CDR2 FYNNEI. This CDR3 region has 17 residues. The germline V and J ends were trimmed by 4 bases and 5 bases, with 21 bases remaining between them. CDR3 sequence: CASSVTARREFHNEQFF. The CDR3, as DNA: TGTGCCAGCAGTGTAACAGCTCGCAGGGAATTCCACAATGAGCAGTTCTTC. Complete variable domain (other parts from reference TRBV2 and TRBJ2-1): EPEVTQTPSHQVTQMGQEVILRCVPISNHLYFYWYRQILGQKVEFLVSFYNNEISEKSEIFDDQFSVERPDGSNFTLKIRSTKLEDSAMYFCASSVTARREFHNEQFFGPGTRLTVL.

This clone appeared a single time. Other DNA sequences within the sample encode an identical CDR3. The chain combines TRBV7-2 with TRBJ2-7; 9 positions match TRBD1. Germline assignment: CDR1 SGHTA and CDR2 FQGNSA. V lost 2 bases and J lost 4; bases outside the gene matches: 3. CDR3 length equals 14 residues. The CDR3 DNA reads TGTGCCAGCAGCTTAACGGGACAGGGTTACGAGCAGTACTTC. This translates into CASSLTGQGYEQYF.

The chain links TRBV18 to TRBJ1-2; D may be TRBD1 (6 bases). V gave up 4 bases and J gave up 3 bases, with 18 bases separating them. The CDR3 length is 16 residues. Germline V gives CDR1 KGHSH, CDR2 LQKENI. The CDR3 protein is CASSLTTGFSDYGYTF. The CDR3 nucleotides read TGTGCCAGCTCACTAACAACAGGGTTTTCGGACTATGGCTACACCTTC.

The genes are TRBV5-1 and TRBJ2-7; TRBD1 matches 7 bases. The trim removed 0 bases at V and 4 bases at J, leaving 4 bases unmatched. CDR3 length: 14 amino acids. The germline CDR1 and CDR2 sequences are SGHRS and YFSETQ. CDR3 in DNA: TGCGCCAGCAGCTTGGCGGACAGGTTTTACGAGCAGTACTTC. Translating gives CASSLADRFYEQYF.

The chain couples TRBV11-2 to TRBJ2-3, with 7 positions matching TRBD2. J gave up 0 bases and V 5 bases, and 11 bases lay outside the gene matches. Germline V gives CDR1 SGHAT, CDR2 FQNNGV. This CDR3 contains 17 residues. The CDR3 DNA reads TGTGCCAGCAGCATCCGCCATCTAGCGGCCAGCACAGATACGCAGTATTTT. Its translation: CASSIRHLAASTDTQYF.

This clone was counted a single time. This chain connects TRBV28 to TRBJ1-2; 10 nucleotides line up with TRBD1. This CDR3 is 15 amino acids long. V lost 6 bases, J lost 8 bases, and 12 bases stayed unmatched. The germline CDR1 and CDR2 sequences are MDHEN and SYDVKM. CDR3 nucleotide sequence: TGTGCCAGCAGGCAGGGACAGGGGTTTAGTTGGGGCTACACCTTC. Translated: CASRQGQGFSWGYTF.

As regards this clone: In the same sample, other DNA sequences code for this CDR3. This sequence joins TRBV5-1 and TRBJ2-7; a possible D gene is TRBD2 (6 bases). The CDR3 runs 14 residues. The germline V gene has CDR1 SGHRS and CDR2 YFSETQ. The V end lost 3 bases, the J end lost 1 base, and 11 bases lay between the germline ends. CDR3 DNA sequence: TGCGCCAGCAGCTCCACGGGAGTATCCTACGAGCAGTACTTC. It encodes CASSSTGVSYEQYF.

The rearrangement uses TRBV5-1 and TRBJ1-1; no clear D gene. The CDR3 spans 14 residues. The ends were cut back, 0 bases at V and 11 bases at J, with 17 bases in the middle. Per germline, CDR1 SGHRS and CDR2 YFSETQ. The CDR3 sequence: CASSLAGRDPLAFF. DNA of the CDR3: TGCGCCAGCAGCTTGGCCGGACGGGATCCGTTGGCTTTCTTT.

The chain joins TRBV18 to TRBJ1-1; 9 bases line up with TRBD1. The germline V gene has CDR1 KGHSH and CDR2 LQKENI. V lost 4 bases, J lost 0 bases, and 3 bases stayed unmatched. This CDR3 has 15 amino acids. This chain's CDR3 is CASSQGQGLNTEAFF. The CDR3 DNA sequence: TGTGCCAGCTCACAGGGACAGGGTCTGAACACTGAAGCTTTCTTT.

The CDR3 DNA follows: TGTGCCGTACAAGGGGGCCGCGAGCAGTACTTC. Translating gives CAVQGGREQYF. This chain connects TRBV27 to TRBJ2-7; TRBD1 matches at 7 bases. Germline CDR1 is MNHEY and CDR2 is SMNVEV (reference sequence). V shed 11 bases and J 6 bases; nucleotides not matched to a gene: 7. The CDR3 is 11 residues long.